This T cell receptor (beta chain) came from a study of Graves' ophthalmopathy and Graves' hyperthyroidism. This clonotype was seen ten or more times. Hyperthyroidism patients were newly diagnosed, under 2 months' duration, aged 18 to 65. TCR beta CDR3 amplification used RNA transcripts. RT-PCR was first run with HTBI primers, then multiplex PCR in a second round. Via MiXCR, TCRdb re-called the multiplex PCR reads, giving one row per CDR3 protein. The sample lists hundreds of thousands of distinct CDR3 sequences, approximately 21% seen once, with around 3% in the top ten. Material for sequencing was peripheral blood. The receptor comes from a woman aged 18-29 years with stable Graves' hyperthyroidism.

This CDR3 reads CASSYGVADNSPLHF. As DNA, the CDR3 is TGTGCCAGCAGTTATGGGGTAGCGGATAATTCACCCCTCCACTTT. V and J are TRBV6-5 and TRBJ1-6, with no clear D. CDR3 length: 15 amino acids. Germline V CDR1 and CDR2: MNHEY, SVGAGI. Trimming took 3 bases from V and 5 from J, leaving 11 bases between them.